Below are 3 T cell receptor beta chains sequenced from a single sample in a study of immune heterogeneity within non-small cell lung tumors. At approximately 600 ng per sample, bulk tumor genomic DNA provided the template. Widely spaced biopsies, several per primary tumor, were obtained at surgery. Curative surgery was performed on patients who had untreated, newly diagnosed non-small cell lung cancer. The TCR beta CDR3 region was amplified by multiplex PCR employing 32 V and 13 J primers. TCRdb passed the multiplex PCR reads through MiXCR, listing each CDR3 protein once. The profile shows about 2,600 distinct CDR3 sequences, 15% to 20% of them singletons. The sample comprised lung tumor tissue. The receptors here all came from a woman in her forties or fifties with non-small cell lung cancer.

This clonotype is medium-sized in the sample. This chain uses TRBV6-1 with TRBJ2-5; 10 bases line up with TRBD2. This CDR3 is built from 15 residues. From germline, CDR1 is MNHNS and CDR2 SASEGT. V lost 7 bases, J lost 2 bases, and 7 bases stayed unmatched. The CDR3 sequence: CASKSSGGAQETQYF. Written as DNA, the CDR3 is TGTGCCAGCAAAAGCAGCGGGGGGGCTCAAGAGACCCAGTACTTC.

Notes on this clonotype: Being one base from a much bigger clone, this may be a read error. This rearrangement joins TRBV5-8 to TRBJ1-1; no clear D gene. This CDR3 spans 13 amino acids. Germline V gene data show CDR1 as SGHTS and CDR2 as YDEGEE. The CDR3 protein is CAISLRGNTEAFF. CDR3 DNA sequence: TGTGCCATCAGCTTAAGAGGGAACACTGAAGCTTTCTTT.

By sample fraction, this clonotype is medium-sized. The genes are TRBV28 and TRBJ1-6, with a tentative D call TRBD1 (6 bases). The CDR3 spans 14 residues. Germline V gives CDR1 MDHEN, CDR2 SYDVKM. Trimming took off 6 bases at V and 8 bases at J, with 14 bases between the two ends. In nucleotides, the CDR3 is TGTGCCAGCAGACAAAGGGGGGAACATTCACCCCTCCACTTT. Translated: CASRQRGEHSPLHF.